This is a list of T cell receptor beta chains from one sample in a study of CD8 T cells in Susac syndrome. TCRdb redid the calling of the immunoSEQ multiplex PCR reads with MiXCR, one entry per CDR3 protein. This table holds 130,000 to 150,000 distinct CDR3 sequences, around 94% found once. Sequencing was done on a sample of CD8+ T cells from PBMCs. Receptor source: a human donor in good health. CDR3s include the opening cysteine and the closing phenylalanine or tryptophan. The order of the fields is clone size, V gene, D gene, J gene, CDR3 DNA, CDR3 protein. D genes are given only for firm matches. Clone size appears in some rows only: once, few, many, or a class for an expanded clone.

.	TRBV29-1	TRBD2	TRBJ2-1	TGCAGCGTTGGTTCGAGCGGGAGGGCCGCTGTGTATGAGCAGTTCTTC	CSVGSSGRAAVYEQFF
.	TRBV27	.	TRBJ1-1	TGTGCCAGCAATTTCGGGGTTGGGAACACTGAAGCTTTCTTT	CASNFGVGNTEAFF
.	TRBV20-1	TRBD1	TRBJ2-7	TGCAGTGCTAGAGATGACAGGGGGCCTTCCTACGAGCAGTACTTC	CSARDDRGPSYEQYF
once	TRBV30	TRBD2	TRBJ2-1	TGTGCCTGGATTAGCGGGAGTCGAAATGAGCAGTTCTTC	CAWISGSRNEQFF
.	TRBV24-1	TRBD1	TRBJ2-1	TGTGCCACCAGTAGTGTGACAGGGGTTCTAAATGAGCAGTTCTTC	CATSSVTGVLNEQFF
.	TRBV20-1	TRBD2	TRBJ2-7	TGCAGTGCTAGAGATGAGCGGGAGACGGGTTACGAGCAGTACTTC	CSARDERETGYEQYF
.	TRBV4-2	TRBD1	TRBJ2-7	TGTGCCAGCAGCCAAGGGACAGGGTTTGAGCAGTACTTC	CASSQGTGFEQYF
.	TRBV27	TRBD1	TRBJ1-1	TGTGCCAGCAGTGACAGGGGCACTGAAGCTTTCTTT	CASSDRGTEAFF
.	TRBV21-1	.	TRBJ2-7	TGTGCCAGACCTGGACAGCCCTACGAGCAGTACTTC	CARPGQPYEQYF
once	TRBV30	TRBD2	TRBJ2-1	TGTGCCTGGAGTGGACTAGCGCCTGAGCAGTTCTTC	CAWSGLAPEQFF
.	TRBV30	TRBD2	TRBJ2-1	TGTGCCTGGAGAACTAGCGGGGATAATGAGCAGTTCTTC	CAWRTSGDNEQFF
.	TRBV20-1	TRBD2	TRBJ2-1	TGCAGTGCACAGACTAGCAGCTACAATGAGCAGTTCTTC	CSAQTSSYNEQFF
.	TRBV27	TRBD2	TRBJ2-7	TGTGCCAGCAGCATGAGCGGGAGGGTTGTCGAGCAGTACTTC	CASSMSGRVVEQYF
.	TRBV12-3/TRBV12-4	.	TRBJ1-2	TGTGCCAGCAGTTTTTCGGGGGATGGCTACACCTTC	CASSFSGDGYTF
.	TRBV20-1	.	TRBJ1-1	TGCAGTGCCATAACAGGGAGGAACACTGAAGCTTTCTTT	CSAITGRNTEAFF
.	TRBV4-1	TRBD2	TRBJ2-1	TGCGCCAGCAGCCAAGGGGCGGGAGGGGTCAATGAGCAGTTCTTC	CASSQGAGGVNEQFF
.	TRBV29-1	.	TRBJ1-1	TGCAGCGACGAAAGGGGCGAGGACACTGAAGCTTTCTTT	CSDERGEDTEAFF
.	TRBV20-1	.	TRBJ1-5	TGCATGAAGGGTCACAATCAGCCCCAGCATTTT	CMKGHNQPQHF
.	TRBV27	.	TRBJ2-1	TGTGCCAGCAGTTTAAACCAGAATGAGCAGTTCTTC	CASSLNQNEQFF
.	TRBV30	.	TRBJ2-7	TGTGCCTGGAGTGAGGATCGGGAGCAGTACTTC	CAWSEDREQYF
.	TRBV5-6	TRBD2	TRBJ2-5	TGTGCCAGCAGCTTTGGTACTAGCGGGAGGAGGGAGACCCAGTACTTC	CASSFGTSGRRETQYF
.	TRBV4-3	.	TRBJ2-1	TGCGCCAGCAGCCGCGGGATCGGTGAGCAGTTCTTC	CASSRGIGEQFF
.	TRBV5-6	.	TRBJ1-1	TGTGCCAGCAGCTCACAGGTGACTGAAGCTTTCTTT	CASSSQVTEAFF
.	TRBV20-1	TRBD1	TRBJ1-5	TGCAGTGCTAGAGAAAGGACAGGGAGCAATCAGCCCCAGCATTTT	CSARERTGSNQPQHF
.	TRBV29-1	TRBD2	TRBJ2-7	TGCAGCGTACCGTCTAGCGGGAGGGGCTACGAGCAGTACTTC	CSVPSSGRGYEQYF
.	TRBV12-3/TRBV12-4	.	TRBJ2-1	TGTGCCAGCAGTTTTAAGCATGGTGAGCAGTTCTTC	CASSFKHGEQFF
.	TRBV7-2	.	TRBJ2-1	TGTGCCAGCAGCTTAGGTAGGCGCTCCTACAATGAGCAGTTCTTC	CASSLGRRSYNEQFF
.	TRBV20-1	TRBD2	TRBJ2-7	TGCAGTGCCGAGCGGGATGACGTCTACGAGCAGTACTTC	CSAERDDVYEQYF
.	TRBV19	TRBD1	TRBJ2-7	TGTGCCAGTAGTACTTCCGGGACAGACAACGAGCAGTACTTC	CASSTSGTDNEQYF
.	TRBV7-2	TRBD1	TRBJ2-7	TGTGCCAGCAGCAGATCCGGGACAGGGTTCCACGAGCAGTACTTC	CASSRSGTGFHEQYF
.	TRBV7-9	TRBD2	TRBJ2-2	TGTGCCAGCAGCTTCCTGGGACTAGCCGGGGAGCTGTTTTTT	CASSFLGLAGELFF
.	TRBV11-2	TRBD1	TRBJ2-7	TGTGCCAGCAGCCCACATGGGACAGGGACAGACGAGCAGTACTTC	CASSPHGTGTDEQYF
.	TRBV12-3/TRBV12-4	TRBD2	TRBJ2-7	TGTGCCAGCACCGAGGGACTAGCGGGAAGGGAGGGTTCCTACGAGCAGTACTTC	CASTEGLAGREGSYEQYF
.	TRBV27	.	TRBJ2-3	TGTGCCAGCAGTTCCGGGTTCGGAGATACGCAGTATTTT	CASSSGFGDTQYF
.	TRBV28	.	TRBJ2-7	TGTGCCAGCAGTTTTGAATCAGAGCAGTACTTC	CASSFESEQYF
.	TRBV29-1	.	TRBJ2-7	TGCAGCGTCTATAACTACGAGCAGTACTTC	CSVYNYEQYF
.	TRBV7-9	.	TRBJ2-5	TGTGCCAGCAGCTTAGTGACCAACCAAGAGACCCAGTACTTC	CASSLVTNQETQYF
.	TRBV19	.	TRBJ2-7	TGTGCCAGTACCGGGAGCTCCTACGAGCAGTACTTC	CASTGSSYEQYF
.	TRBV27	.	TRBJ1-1	TGTGCCAGCAGTTTCTACCTGAACACTGAAGCTTTCTTT	CASSFYLNTEAFF
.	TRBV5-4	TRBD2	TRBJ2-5	TGTGCCAGCAGCTTCGGACTAGCGACCCCCACACACAAGACCCAGTACTTC	CASSFGLATPTHKTQYF
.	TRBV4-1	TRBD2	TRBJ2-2	TGCGCCAGCAGCCCTTTGATAGCGGGCACCGGGGAGCTGTTTTTT	CASSPLIAGTGELFF
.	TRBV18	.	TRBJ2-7	TGTGCCAGCTCACCCCTAAGTGGAGAGCAGTACTTC	CASSPLSGEQYF
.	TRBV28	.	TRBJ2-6	TGTGCCACTCAAACAGGGCTTCCTGGGGCCAACGTCCTGACTTTC	CATQTGLPGANVLTF
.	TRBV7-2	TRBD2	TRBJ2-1	TGTGCCAGCAGCCGACGGACTAGCGGCGTGAATGAGCAGTTCTTC	CASSRRTSGVNEQFF
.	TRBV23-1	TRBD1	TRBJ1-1	TGCGCCAGCAGACCGGGACAGGGTAAGGGAGGGTTCCGGGACACTGGAGCTTTCTTT	CASRPGQGKGGFRDTGAFF
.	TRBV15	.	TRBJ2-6	TGTGCCACCAGCCGCGACACTCTGACAGGGGCCAACGTCCTGACTTTC	CATSRDTLTGANVLTF
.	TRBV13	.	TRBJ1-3	TGTGCCAGCAGCTTAGCCGGAAACACCATATATTTT	CASSLAGNTIYF
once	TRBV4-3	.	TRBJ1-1	TGCGCCAGCAGCCAAAAAGAGGGCTCGAACACTGAAGCTTTCTTT	CASSQKEGSNTEAFF
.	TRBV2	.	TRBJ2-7	TGTGCCAGTGTGGGATACGAGCAGTACTTC	CASVGYEQYF
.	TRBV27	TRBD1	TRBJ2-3	TGTGCCAGCAATCACAGGGGCCTTCAAGGTACGCAGTATTTT	CASNHRGLQGTQYF
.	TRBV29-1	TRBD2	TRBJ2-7	TGCAGCGTTGGGCTAGCGGGAGACTACGAGCAGTACTTC	CSVGLAGDYEQYF
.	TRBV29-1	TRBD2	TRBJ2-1	TGCAGCGTTGAAAAAGCGGGAGACTTGGTTGGAAATGAGCAGTTCTTC	CSVEKAGDLVGNEQFF
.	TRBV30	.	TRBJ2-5	TGTGCCTGGAGTGTAGGGGGAGGGGAGACCCAGTACTTC	CAWSVGGGETQYF
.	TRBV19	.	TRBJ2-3	TGTGCCAGTAATACGGGGTCGGTGGATACGCAGTATTTT	CASNTGSVDTQYF